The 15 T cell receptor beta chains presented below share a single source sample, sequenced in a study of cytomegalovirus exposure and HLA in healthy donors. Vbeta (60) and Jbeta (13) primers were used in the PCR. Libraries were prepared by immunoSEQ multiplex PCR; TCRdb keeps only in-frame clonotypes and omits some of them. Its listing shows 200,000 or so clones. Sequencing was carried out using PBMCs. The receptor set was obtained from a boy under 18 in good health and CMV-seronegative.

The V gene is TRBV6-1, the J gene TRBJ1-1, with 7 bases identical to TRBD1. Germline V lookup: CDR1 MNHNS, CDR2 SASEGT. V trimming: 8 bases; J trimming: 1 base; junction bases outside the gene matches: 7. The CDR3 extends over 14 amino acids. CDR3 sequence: CASVRGIGNTEAFF. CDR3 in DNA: TGTGCCAGCGTCAGGGGGATTGGGAACACTGAAGCTTTCTTT.

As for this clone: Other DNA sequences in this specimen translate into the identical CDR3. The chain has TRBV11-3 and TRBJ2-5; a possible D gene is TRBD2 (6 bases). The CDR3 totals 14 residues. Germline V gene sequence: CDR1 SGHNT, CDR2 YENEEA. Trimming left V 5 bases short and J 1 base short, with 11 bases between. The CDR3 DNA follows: TGTGCCAGCAGCCCAGGGACTTCCCAAGAGACCCAGTACTTC. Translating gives CASSPGTSQETQYF.

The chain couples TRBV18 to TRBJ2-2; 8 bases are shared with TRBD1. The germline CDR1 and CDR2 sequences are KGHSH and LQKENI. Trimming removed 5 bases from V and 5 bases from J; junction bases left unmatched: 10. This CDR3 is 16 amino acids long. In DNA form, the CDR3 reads TGTGCCAGCTCAACTGACAGGGGAGCCGAGACCGGGGAGCTGTTTTTT. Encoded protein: CASSTDRGAETGELFF.

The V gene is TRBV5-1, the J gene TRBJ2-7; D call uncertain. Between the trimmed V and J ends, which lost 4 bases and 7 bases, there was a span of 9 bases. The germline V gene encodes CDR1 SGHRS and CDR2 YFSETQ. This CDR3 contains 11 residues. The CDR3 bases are TGCGCCAGCAGCAAGGAGAAGGAGCAGTACTTC. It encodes CASSKEKEQYF. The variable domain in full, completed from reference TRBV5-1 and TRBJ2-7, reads KAGVTQTPRYLIKTRGQQVTLSCSPISGHRSVSWYQQTPGQGLQFLFEYFSETQRNKGNFPGRFSGRQFSNSRSEMNVSTLELGDSALYLCASSKEKEQYFGPGTRLTVT.

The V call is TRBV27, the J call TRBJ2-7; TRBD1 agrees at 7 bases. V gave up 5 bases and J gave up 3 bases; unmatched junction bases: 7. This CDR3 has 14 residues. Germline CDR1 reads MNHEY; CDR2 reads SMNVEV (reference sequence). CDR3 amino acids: CASSPKGQVYEQYF. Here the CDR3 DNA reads TGTGCCAGCAGTCCAAAAGGACAGGTCTACGAGCAGTACTTC.

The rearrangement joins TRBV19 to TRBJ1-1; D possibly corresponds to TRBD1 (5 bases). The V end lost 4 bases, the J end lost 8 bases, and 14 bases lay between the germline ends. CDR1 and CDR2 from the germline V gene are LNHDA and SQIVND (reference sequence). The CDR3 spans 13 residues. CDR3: CASSTGTWGEAFF. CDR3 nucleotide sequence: TGTGCCAGTAGTACCGGGACTTGGGGAGAAGCTTTCTTT.

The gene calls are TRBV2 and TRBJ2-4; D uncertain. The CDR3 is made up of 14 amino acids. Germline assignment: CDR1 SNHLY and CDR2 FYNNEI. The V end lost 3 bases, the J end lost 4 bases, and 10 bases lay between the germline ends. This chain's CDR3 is CASSDWRLKNIQYF. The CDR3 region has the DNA TGTGCCAGCAGTGATTGGCGGCTTAAAAACATTCAGTACTTC.

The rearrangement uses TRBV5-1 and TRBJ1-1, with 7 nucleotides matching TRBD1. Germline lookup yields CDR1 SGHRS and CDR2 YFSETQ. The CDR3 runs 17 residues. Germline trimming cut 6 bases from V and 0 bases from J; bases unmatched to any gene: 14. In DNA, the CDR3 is TGCGCCAGCAAACCAGGGGGACTTCACCTATTGAACACTGAAGCTTTCTTT. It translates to CASKPGGLHLLNTEAFF.

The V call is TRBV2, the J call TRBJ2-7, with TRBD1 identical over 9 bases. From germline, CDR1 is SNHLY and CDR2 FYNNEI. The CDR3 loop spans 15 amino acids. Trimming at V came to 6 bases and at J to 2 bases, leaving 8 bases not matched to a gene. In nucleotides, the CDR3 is TGTGCCAGCAGACAAGGGACAGGGCTGACCTACGAGCAGTACTTC. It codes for CASRQGTGLTYEQYF.

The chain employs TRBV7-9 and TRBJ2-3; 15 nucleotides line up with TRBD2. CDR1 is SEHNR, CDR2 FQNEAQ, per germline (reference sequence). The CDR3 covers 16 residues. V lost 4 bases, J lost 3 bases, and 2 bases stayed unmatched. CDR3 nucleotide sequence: TGTGCCAGCAGCTGGACTAGCGGGGGGGCTACAGATACGCAGTATTTT. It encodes CASSWTSGGATDTQYF.

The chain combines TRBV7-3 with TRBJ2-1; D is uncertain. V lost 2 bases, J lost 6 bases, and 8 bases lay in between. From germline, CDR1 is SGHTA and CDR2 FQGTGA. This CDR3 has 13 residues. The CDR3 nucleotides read TGTGCCAGCAGCTTAGATCTAGGCAATGAGCAGTTCTTC. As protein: CASSLDLGNEQFF.

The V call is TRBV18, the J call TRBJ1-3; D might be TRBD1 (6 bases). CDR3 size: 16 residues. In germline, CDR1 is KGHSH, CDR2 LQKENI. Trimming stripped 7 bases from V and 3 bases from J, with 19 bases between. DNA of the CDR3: TGTGCCAGCTATTCCACGGGACAATCATTTGGAAACACCATATATTTT. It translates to CASYSTGQSFGNTIYF.

CDR3 bases: TGTGCCAGCAGCTCCTGGGGAGCTACGGCCGGGGAGCTGTTTTTT. This translates into CASSSWGATAGELFF. This sequence joins TRBV13 and TRBJ2-2; D is possibly TRBD2 (5 bases). The CDR3 covers 15 residues. Per the germline V gene, CDR1 is PRHDT and CDR2 is FYEKMQ (reference sequence). Trimming took 4 bases from V and 6 from J, leaving 15 bases between them.

The CDR3: CASSQGGTSTGSFWGNYGYTF. Here the CDR3 DNA reads TGTGCCAGCAGCCAAGGTGGGACCTCGACAGGGAGTTTCTGGGGTAACTATGGCTACACCTTC. The chain has TRBV14 and TRBJ1-2, with TRBD1 identical over 7 bases. This CDR3 contains 21 residues. CDR1 is SGHDN and CDR2 is FVKESK in the germline V gene. The trim removed 1 base at V and 1 base at J, leaving 21 bases unmatched.

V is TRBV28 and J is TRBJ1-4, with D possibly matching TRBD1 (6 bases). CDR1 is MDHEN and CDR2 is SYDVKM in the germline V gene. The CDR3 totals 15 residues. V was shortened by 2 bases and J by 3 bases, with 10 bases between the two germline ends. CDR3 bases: TGTGCCAGCAGTTTACGGACAGCCCCTAATGAAAAACTGTTTTTT. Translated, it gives CASSLRTAPNEKLFF.